What follows is one T cell receptor (beta chain) and its context. Its cognate antigen is unknown. One end of the junction is discordant with germline, which a read error may explain. These data belong to a study of shared clonotypes between healthy human individuals. Study-wide results and caveats: Clonotype sharing among donors likely depends on sequencing depth.

Method: immunoSEQ multiplex PCR; TCRdb's copy keeps in-frame clones and lacks some. Of hundreds of thousands of clones detected, about 80% appear once; the ten largest clones hold around 13%. The donors were all Caucasian adults (living in Nashville, Tennessee). Per the germline V gene, CDR1 is SGHDN and CDR2 is FVKESK. CDR3 length: 12 amino acids. The sequenced sample consisted of PBMCs. This TCR was sampled from a woman aged 40 to 50 in good health. Some clones in this sample may be carry-over from other donors' samples. V gene TRBV14 combines with J gene TRBJ2-7, with TRBD2 matching over 10 bases. Here the CDR3 DNA reads TGTGCCAGCAGCCTTCCTAGCGGGAGCGTCTTCTTC. Its protein is CASSLPSGSVFF.